Sequencing of this T cell receptor beta chain was carried out in a study of cytomegalovirus exposure and HLA in healthy donors (dated by TCRdb to about 2017). Study-level background: A later analysis indicated that the 100 to 150 validation repertoires were generated on the platform also employed for the approximately 670 repertoires of the first cohort. Besides the first cohort of approximately 670 subjects, a separate validation cohort made up of roughly 120 different subjects was used. To predict cytomegalovirus infection status, the study brought together high-throughput TCR immunosequencing, statistical association of individual TCRs with disease status, and machine learning. The aim of the study was to test whether cataloging public T cell receptors could identify signatures of past pathogen exposure.

The paper's findings and limits, for the study overall: A later analysis found that TCRs clustered in the first cohort also tended to co-occur in the 100 to 150 validation repertoires, with more than 90% of cluster scores above 0. The study gave a list of about 170 TCR beta chains associated with cytomegalovirus. The classifier was reported to diagnose cytomegalovirus status with high specificity and sensitivity in both the original and validation cohorts. In vitro tests confirmed that a few of the cytomegalovirus-associated TCR beta chains recognize cytomegalovirus antigens. The authors suggested that the approach could potentially be extended to other disease states and immunological phenotypes. Most TCR sequences were observed very rarely across donors, whereas some public TCRs were present in many individuals. The validation cohort had no HLA typing available for a later analysis, so co-occurrence within that cohort was assessed over all 120 or so repertoires.

Spanning cysteine to phenylalanine, the CDR3 consists of 15 amino acids. The CDR3 DNA has 45 bases and is translated from base 1. Trimming accounts for 6 bases at V and 4 bases at J, while the number of junction bases matched to no gene is 11. Taken from the germline V gene, the CDR1 and CDR2 loops are MNHEY and SVGAGI. Libraries were built with the immunoSEQ multiplex PCR assay. Regarding the original processing steps: A statistical classification framework was built for diagnosing cytomegalovirus status from the catalog of TCR beta chain sequences. Sourced from immuneACCESS, this table was stored by TCRdb with only in-frame sequences that have V and J called. A share of the clones is absent; for the studies checked, an unresolved V gene accounts for under half, and the remainder has no known explanation. V and J calls and clone size are copied from that table; D and trimming were computed from the DNA. The sample table contains 200,000 or so clones; only one count was recorded for 80% to 90% of them. The ten biggest clones cover about 2% of the sample.

Concerning this clone: There is no known antigen for this receptor. Qualities for individual bases were not recorded, and no much larger clone is one base off.

Donors formed part of the validation cohort, which comprised some 120 subjects and was distinct from the first cohort of 690 or so subjects. The specimen was PBMCs. The origin of this receptor is a young woman in good health and CMV-seropositive. The chain uses TRBV6-5 and TRBJ1-2; the junction holds 7 bases that match TRBD1. The encoded CDR3 is CASRRQGIVFYGYTF. The DNA sequence is given as TGTGCCAGCAGGCGACAGGGTATCGTTTTCTATGGCTACACCTTC.